This TCR beta chain was documented in a study of cytomegalovirus exposure and HLA in healthy donors. General study results and limits: Based on reports, TCR beta sequences accurately predicted HLA-A and HLA-B alleles for most subjects. Per a prior analysis, the majority of TCR beta V segments were productive roughly 87% or roughly 30% of the time. In a later analysis, compared with equally common non-associated chains, HLA-associated beta chains were more expanded. The classifier reportedly diagnosed cytomegalovirus status with high sensitivity and specificity.

The primer mix had 60 Vbeta and 13 Jbeta primers. This table comes from immunoSEQ multiplex PCR, and its TCRdb copy is limited to in-frame clones, with some not included. The sample has 95,000 to 100,000 clones; approximately 85% are singletons. Details on this clone: What it binds is unknown.

Germline CDR1 is LGHNA and CDR2 is YNFKEQ. The CDR3 spans 15 residues. V gave up 0 bases and J gave up 8 bases; unmatched junction bases: 4. The sequence was obtained from a man younger than 45 in good health and CMV-seronegative. Material for sequencing was PBMCs. This rearrangement joins TRBV4-2 to TRBJ2-1; 10 bases line up with TRBD2. In DNA, the CDR3 is TGTGCCAGCAGCCAAGAGTGGCTAGCGGGAGATGAGCAGTTCTTC. Protein sequence: CASSQEWLAGDEQFF.